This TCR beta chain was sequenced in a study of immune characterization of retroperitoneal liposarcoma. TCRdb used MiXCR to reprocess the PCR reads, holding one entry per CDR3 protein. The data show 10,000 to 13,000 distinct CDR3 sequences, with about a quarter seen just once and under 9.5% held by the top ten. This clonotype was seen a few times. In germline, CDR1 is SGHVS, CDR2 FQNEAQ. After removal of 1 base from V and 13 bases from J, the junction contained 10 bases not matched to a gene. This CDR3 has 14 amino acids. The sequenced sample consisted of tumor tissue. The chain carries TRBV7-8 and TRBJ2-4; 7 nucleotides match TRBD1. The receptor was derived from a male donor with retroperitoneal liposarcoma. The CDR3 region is CASSLGQGYNEQYF. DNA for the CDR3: TGTGCCAGCAGCTTAGGACAGGGATACAATGAGCAGTACTTC.